This T cell receptor (beta chain) originates from a study of blood T cell repertoires in COVID-19. Overall study: Collection of acute and convalescent COVID-19 samples took place in the United States, Italy and Spain.

Germline V gives CDR1 SGHRS, CDR2 YFSETQ. V dropped 8 bases and J dropped 5 bases, with 19 bases sitting between them. The CDR3 is 14 residues long. Original data processing: Amplification of reference gene primers provided the estimated nucleated cell counts. Using immunoSEQ multiplex PCR, the repertoire was profiled, and TCRdb retains in-frame clones only, with some absent. Clone size and V and J calls were adopted from that table, with D and trimming inferred from the DNA. In the table there are just over 300,000 clones, just over 85% of which are singletons. Either two negative PCRs, clearance, or symptom resolution qualified Cohort 3 donors as recovered.

The sequenced sample was PBMCs or T cells enriched from blood (not recorded which). The sequence was obtained from a man aged 30 to 39 who had recovered from COVID-19. The chain links TRBV5-1 to TRBJ2-5, with D possibly matching TRBD2 (6 bases). CDR3 in amino acids: CASRTGDGPETQYF. The DNA for the CDR3 is TGCGCCAGTAGGACGGGGGACGGACCGGAGACCCAGTACTTC.